These 27 T cell receptor beta chains were all obtained from the same sample, sequenced in a study of blood T cell repertoires in COVID-19. TCRdb's table, derived via immunoSEQ multiplex PCR, lists solely in-frame clones and lacks some. The sample holds about 200,000 clones; 82% are singletons and the top ten take about 12%. Sequenced material: peripheral blood. The source of these receptors is a woman aged 40-49 years with acute or convalescent COVID-19.

This chain uses TRBV2 with TRBJ1-2; maybe TRBD1 (6 bases). Germline assignment: CDR1 SNHLY and CDR2 FYNNEI. Between the trimmed V and J ends, which lost 3 bases and 8 bases, there was a span of 13 bases. This CDR3 has 13 amino acids. CDR3 bases: TGTGCCAGCAGTGAGTCGCCTAGGGGGGGCTACACCTTC. Translation: CASSESPRGGYTF.

The V gene is TRBV5-6, the J gene TRBJ2-7; 8 bases are a match to TRBD1. V shed 2 bases and J 6 bases; nucleotides not matched to a gene: 7. This CDR3 is built from 14 residues. Germline values: CDR1 SGHDT, CDR2 YYEEEE. This CDR3 reads CASSFPGTGTEQYF. The CDR3 bases are TGTGCCAGCAGCTTTCCCGGGACAGGTACCGAGCAGTACTTC.

The rearrangement joins TRBV7-3 to TRBJ1-2; D unclear. The CDR3 totals 16 residues. Looked up from germline, CDR1 is SGHTA and CDR2 is FQGTGA. V was cut by 2 bases and J by 0 bases, with 13 bases left in between. Here the CDR3 reads CASSLLETATNYGYTF. The CDR3 region has the DNA TGTGCCAGCAGCTTATTGGAGACGGCTACTAACTATGGCTACACCTTC.

This clone was seen a handful of times. The chain is built from TRBV4-1 and TRBJ2-5; D is undetermined. Germline CDR1 MGHRA, CDR2 YSYEKL. CDR3 length: 13 amino acids. Trimming pared 0 bases from V and 6 bases from J, leaving 8 bases between. In DNA, the CDR3 is TGCGCCAGCAGCCAAGATGCGTTGAAGACCCAGTACTTC. Encoded protein: CASSQDALKTQYF.

This sequence joins TRBV7-3 and TRBJ1-6, with TRBD1 as a possible D gene (6 bases). The CDR3 covers 16 residues. CDR1 is SGHTA, CDR2 FQGTGA, per germline. Trimming removed 0 bases at V and 8 bases at J, with 14 bases between. Here the CDR3 reads CASSLTRAGADSPLHF. The CDR3 bases are TGTGCCAGCAGCTTAACCCGGGCAGGGGCCGATTCACCCCTCCACTTT. Full variable domain (missing parts from reference TRBV7-3 and TRBJ1-6): GAGVSQTPSNKVTEKGKYVELRCDPISGHTALYWYRQSLGQGPEFLIYFQGTGAADDSGLPNDRFFAVRPEGSVSTLKIQRTERGDSAVYLCASSLTRAGADSPLHFGNGTRLTVT.

The chain carries TRBV10-3 and TRBJ1-1; TRBD1 is a possible D gene (6 bases). V was clipped by 9 bases and J by 4 bases, with 12 bases between them. In germline, CDR1 is ENHRY, CDR2 SYGVKD. The CDR3 consists of 12 residues. The CDR3 is CAMQGIGTEAFF. The CDR3 DNA follows: TGTGCCATGCAGGGGATCGGCACTGAAGCTTTCTTT.

This clone was seen a single time. The V call is TRBV4-1, the J call TRBJ2-1; 7 bases fit TRBD1. There are 15 residues in the CDR3. Germline V gives CDR1 MGHRA, CDR2 YSYEKL. With V trimmed by 4 bases and J by 0 bases, 3 bases remained unmatched. CDR3 DNA sequence: TGCGCCAGCAGCCCGACAGGGAACTCCTACAATGAGCAGTTCTTC. It translates to CASSPTGNSYNEQFF.

The V and J genes are TRBV5-1 and TRBJ2-7; 9 bases are shared with TRBD2. Germline CDR1 is SGHRS and CDR2 is YFSETQ. J was trimmed by 2 bases and V by 1 base; bases with no gene match: 4. This CDR3 has 15 residues. The CDR3, as DNA: TGCGCCAGCAGCTTGCGGGCGGGGGGGCCCTACGAGCAGTACTTC. Protein: CASSLRAGGPYEQYF.

The chain is built from TRBV21-1 and TRBJ1-4; the table's D call, TRBD1, was not checked against the DNA. TRBV21-1 counts as a pseudogene. CDR3 length equals 14 residues. The CDR3: CASSPGTGYEKLFF. The DNA for the CDR3 is TGTGCCAGCAGCCCCGGGACAGGGTACGAAAAACTGTTTTTT.

This clone has just one count. This rearrangement joins TRBV6-1 to TRBJ2-1; no firm D call. The CDR3 length is 15 residues. Germline CDR1 reads MNHNS; CDR2 reads SASEGT. V lost 2 bases and J 0 bases, leaving 8 bases between the germline ends. CDR3 sequence (DNA): TGTGCCAGCAGTGAATCCCTCAGCTCCTACAATGAGCAGTTCTTC. Its translation is CASSESLSSYNEQFF.

The chain is built from TRBV7-9 and TRBJ2-4, with D perhaps TRBD1 (5 bases). Trimming removed 3 bases at V and 6 bases at J, with 15 bases between. The CDR3 consists of 15 residues. In germline, CDR1 is SEHNR, CDR2 FQNEAQ (reference sequence). CDR3 nucleotide sequence: TGTGCCAGCAGCTTGGGGCCTCTAACCGGAAACATTCAGTACTTC. Protein: CASSLGPLTGNIQYF.

The gene calls are TRBV7-2 and TRBJ2-4; TRBD1 matches at 9 bases. The CDR3 runs to 17 residues. The ends lost 5 bases at V and 0 bases at J; junction bases unmatched: 8. Germline CDR1 and CDR2: SGHTA and FQGNSA. This CDR3 is CASSVTGTGTAKNIQYF. DNA for the CDR3: TGTGCCAGCAGCGTAACCGGGACAGGGACAGCCAAAAACATTCAGTACTTC.

The DNA for the CDR3 is TGCGCCAGCAGCCAAGTCCCCGGGGAAGCAGATACGCAGTATTTT. Its translation is CASSQVPGEADTQYF. The chain is built from TRBV4-1 and TRBJ2-3; weak D call: TRBD2 (5 bases). Germline V CDR1 and CDR2: MGHRA, YSYEKL. V was trimmed by 1 base and J by 4 bases, leaving 12 bases between them. The CDR3 sequence is 15 residues long.

The chain employs TRBV6-4 and TRBJ2-2; D may be TRBD2 (5 bases). Trimming cost V 6 bases and J 3 bases, with 11 bases left between them. Germline CDR1 reads MRHNA; CDR2 reads SNTAGT. The CDR3 spans 14 residues. CDR3 in DNA: TGTGCCAGCAGATTCGACTACTACACCGGGGAGCTGTTTTTT. Translated: CASRFDYYTGELFF.

The chain recombines TRBV2 with TRBJ1-6; D might be TRBD1 (5 bases). CDR1 and CDR2 from the germline V gene are SNHLY and FYNNEI. Trimming took 3 bases from V and 10 from J, leaving 13 bases between them. The CDR3 contains 14 residues. In DNA form, the CDR3 reads TGTGCCAGCAGTGACCAGGGAACATTCTCACCCCTCCACTTT. As protein: CASSDQGTFSPLHF.

This chain links TRBV4-2 with TRBJ2-3; D not resolved. V lost 4 bases and J 5 bases, leaving 10 bases between the germline ends. Germline CDR1 reads LGHNA; CDR2 reads YNFKEQ. This CDR3 spans 13 amino acids. CDR3 amino acids: CASSRELIDTQYF. CDR3 sequence (DNA): TGTGCCAGCAGCCGAGAACTAATAGATACGCAGTATTTT.

The chain has TRBV5-6 and TRBJ2-7, with a tentative D call TRBD2 (7 bases). With 3 bases removed from V and 3 bases from J, the gap between germline ends came to 16 bases. Germline CDR1 is SGHDT and CDR2 is YYEEEE. CDR3 length: 15 amino acids. This chain's CDR3 is CASSWGGPGSYEQYF. The CDR3 DNA reads TGTGCCAGCAGCTGGGGGGGGCCAGGCAGCTACGAGCAGTACTTC.

The genes are TRBV18 and TRBJ2-5; a possible D gene is TRBD2 (6 bases). CDR3 length equals 15 residues. Trimming took 3 bases from V and 0 from J, leaving 11 bases between them. Germline V gives CDR1 KGHSH, CDR2 LQKENI. CDR3 amino acids: CASSPNRGYQETQYF. In DNA form, the CDR3 reads TGTGCCAGCTCACCGAACCGGGGGTACCAAGAGACCCAGTACTTC.

The genes are TRBV10-3 and TRBJ2-1; 9 bases line up with TRBD2. Germline-derived CDR1 and CDR2 are ENHRY and SYGVKD. V shed 3 bases and J 4 bases; nucleotides not matched to a gene: 4. The CDR3 spans 15 residues. The CDR3 region has the DNA TGTGCCATCAGTGATCTAGCGGGATTATACAATGAGCAGTTCTTC. It is translated as CAISDLAGLYNEQFF.

This chain uses TRBV19 with TRBJ2-4; TRBD1 agrees at 8 bases. Germline-derived CDR1 and CDR2 are LNHDA and SQIVND (reference sequence). Trimming removed 4 bases from V and 0 bases from J; junction bases left unmatched: 8. The CDR3 runs to 17 residues. CDR3 region: CASSSDRGDIAKNIQYF. The CDR3 nucleotides are TGTGCCAGTAGTAGTGACAGGGGAGATATAGCCAAAAACATTCAGTACTTC.

The chain has TRBV11-3 and TRBJ2-2, with 10 bases matching TRBD2. V gave up 6 bases and J gave up 4 bases; unmatched junction bases: 8. The CDR3 covers 16 residues. Germline CDR1 and CDR2: SGHNT and YENEEA. The DNA of the CDR3 is TGTGCCAGCAGTAAAACTAGCGGGATAAGCACCGGGGAGCTGTTTTTT. Amino acid sequence: CASSKTSGISTGELFF. The full variable domain, completed using reference TRBV11-3 and TRBJ2-2, is EAGVVQSPRYKIIEKKQPVAFWCNPISGHNTLYWYLQNLGQGPELLIRYENEEAVDDSQLPKDRFSAERLKGVDSTLKIQPAELGDSAVYLCASSKTSGISTGELFFGEGSRLTVL.

The rearrangement links TRBV10-3 to TRBJ2-3; 8 bases agree with TRBD2. The CDR3 is made up of 15 amino acids. The J segment lost 5 bases and the V segment lost 6 bases, leaving 10 bases of the junction unmatched. The germline gives CDR1 ENHRY, CDR2 SYGVKD. CDR3 sequence: CAISPAAGDGDTQYF. The CDR3 DNA reads TGTGCCATCAGCCCGGCAGCGGGGGATGGAGATACGCAGTATTTT.

The V and J genes are TRBV4-1 and TRBJ1-3; D remains unclear. The CDR3 extends over 16 amino acids. The germline V gene encodes CDR1 MGHRA and CDR2 YSYEKL. Trimming took 0 bases from V and 0 from J, leaving 9 bases between them. CDR3 nucleotide sequence: TGCGCCAGCAGCCAAGATAAACTGAGCTCTGGAAACACCATATATTTT. Translation: CASSQDKLSSGNTIYF.

The CDR3 loop reads CAWLSRGQVNTEAFF. CDR3 DNA: TGTGCCTGGTTAAGCAGGGGGCAGGTGAACACTGAAGCTTTCTTT. The chain has TRBV30 and TRBJ1-1; 8 nucleotides line up with TRBD1. The trim removed 5 bases at V and 0 bases at J, leaving 8 bases unmatched. The germline V gene has CDR1 GTSNPN and CDR2 SVGIG (reference sequence). This CDR3 spans 15 amino acids.

This chain joins TRBV4-3 and TRBJ1-1, with D maybe TRBD1 (6 bases). Germline CDR1 LGHNA, CDR2 YSLEER. The CDR3 length is 15 residues. Trimming stripped 0 bases from V and 4 bases from J, with 12 bases between. Written as DNA, the CDR3 is TGCGCCAGCAGCCAAGATAGGACAGAGACCACTGAAGCTTTCTTT. Its translation: CASSQDRTETTEAFF.

The V and J genes are TRBV29-1 and TRBJ1-4; 8 nucleotides match TRBD1. With V trimmed by 6 bases and J by 1 base, 7 bases remained unmatched. This CDR3 has 15 amino acids. In germline, CDR1 is SQVTM, CDR2 ANQGSEA. The CDR3 DNA follows: TGCAGCGTCCGACAGGGGTTGGGAACTAATGAAAAACTGTTTTTT. Its translation: CSVRQGLGTNEKLFF.

V is TRBV27 and J is TRBJ1-2; D perhaps matches TRBD1 (5 bases). The CDR3 runs 11 residues. The germline CDR1 and CDR2 sequences are MNHEY and SMNVEV (reference sequence). Trimming removed 4 bases at V and 7 bases at J, with 7 bases between. In DNA, the CDR3 is TGTGCCAGCAGTTCAGGGCTTGGCTACACCTTC. It specifies CASSSGLGYTF.